Each of the 10 T cell receptor beta chains below was sequenced from the same sample in a study of blood T cells in healthy people across ages. The authors ran a second PCR of 7 to 11 cycles using a sample-barcoded 5' primer and a J-beta primer mix. Each CDR3 protein gets one entry after TCRdb re-called the 5' RACE reads with MiXCR. Among about 1 million distinct CDR3 sequences, under 55% were seen once, and the ten largest hold under 20%. The specimen was blood. These receptor sequences come from a woman aged 55-70 years in good health.

The CDR3 sequence: CDIQTPGQQAYEQYF. The CDR3 DNA reads as TGTGATATTCAGACTCCGGGACAGCAGGCCTACGAGCAGTACTTC. V and J are TRBV12-5 and TRBJ2-7, with 7 bases lining up with TRBD1. Germline CDR1 and CDR2: LGHNT and FRNRAP. This CDR3 comprises 15 residues.

To note about this clonotype: This may arise from a read error, as a much more abundant clone is one base away. The chain is built from TRBV7-9 and TRBJ2-7, with D hard to call. V lost 3 bases and J lost 0, with 9 bases in between. The CDR3 is made up of 14 amino acids. CDR1 is SEHNR, CDR2 FQNEAQ, per germline (reference sequence). The CDR3 DNA is TGTGCCAGCAGCTTGGGGATGAGCTCCTACGAGCAGTACTTC. Its protein is CASSLGMSSYEQYF. Combining the CDR3 with reference TRBV7-9 and TRBJ2-7 gives the whole variable domain DTGVSQNPRHKITKRGQNVTFRCDPISEHNRLYWYRQTLGQGPEFLTYFQNEAQLEKSRLLSDRFSAERPKGSFSTLEIQRTEQGDSAMYLCASSLGMSSYEQYFGPGTRLTVT.

This clonotype showed up just a few times. The chain has TRBV29-1 and TRBJ2-7; possible D gene TRBD1, 5 bases. Trimming left V 0 bases short and J 1 base short, with 13 bases between. This CDR3 is 15 amino acids long. Germline CDR1 reads SQVTM; CDR2 reads ANQGSEA. CDR3 residues: CSVEETSGNSYEQYF. The CDR3, as DNA: TGCAGCGTTGAAGAGACGTCAGGGAATTCCTACGAGCAGTACTTC.

This rearrangement joins TRBV5-1 to TRBJ1-5; TRBD1 matches at 7 bases. V was pared by 6 bases and J by 1 base, with 7 bases of the junction left unmatched. The CDR3 is 15 residues long. Looked up from germline, CDR1 is SGHRS and CDR2 is YFSETQ. The DNA for the CDR3 is TGCGCCAGCATCGGGACAGCTCGGAGCAATCAGCCCCAGCATTTT. This encodes CASIGTARSNQPQHF.

The chain recombines TRBV28 with TRBJ2-1; 11 bases map to TRBD1. V shed 8 bases and J 4 bases; nucleotides not matched to a gene: 7. The CDR3 contains 15 residues. Per the germline V gene, CDR1 is MDHEN and CDR2 is SYDVKM. The CDR3 DNA reads as TGTGCCAGCGTGGACCGGGACAGGGGGTACAATGAGCAGTTCTTC. This gives the protein CASVDRDRGYNEQFF.

In the case of this clonotype: Mismatch with germline at one junction end may stem from a read error. This chain links TRBV5-6 with TRBJ2-1; the match to TRBD2 covers 9 bases. Germline-derived CDR1 and CDR2 are SGHDT and YYEEEE. This CDR3 spans 15 amino acids. CDR3 nucleotide sequence: TGTGTCAGCAGCTTGGTGGGACTAGCAGGTAATGAGCAGTTCTTC. Protein sequence: CVSSLVGLAGNEQFF.

Worth noting for this clonotype: This is likely a read error, given that the CDR3 carries no conserved phenylalanine or tryptophan at its end. The V gene is TRBV7-9, the J gene TRBJ2-7, with D perhaps TRBD1 or TRBD2 (6 bases each). V dropped 8 bases and J dropped 1 base, with 9 bases sitting between them. This CDR3 spans 12 amino acids. The V gene's germline CDR1 is SEHNR and CDR2 FQNEAQ (reference sequence). CDR3 coding DNA: TGTGCCAGCGGGGGGCGTTCCTACGAGCAGTACCTC. This gives the protein CASGGRSYEQYL.

This clonotype was counted a single time. V and J are TRBV20-1 and TRBJ2-7, with 9 positions matching TRBD2. Germline CDR1 reads DFQATT; CDR2 reads SNEGSKA (reference sequence). CDR3 size: 13 residues. Unmatched junction bases numbered 7, after V lost 3 bases and J lost 7 bases. The CDR3 coding sequence is TGCAGTGCTAGCAAACTAGCGGGTAATGAGCAGTACTTC. Translating gives CSASKLAGNEQYF.

The chain recombines TRBV27 with TRBJ1-4, with a weak D call TRBD1 (5 bases). In germline, CDR1 is MNHEY, CDR2 SMNVEV (reference sequence). Trimming took off 5 bases at V and 7 bases at J, with 14 bases between the two ends. This CDR3 has 14 residues. CDR3: CASSRGAGGEKLFF. CDR3 bases: TGTGCCAGCAGTAGAGGGGCCGGCGGTGAAAAACTGTTTTTT.

The V gene is TRBV20-1, the J gene TRBJ2-3, with TRBD2 identical over 14 bases. This CDR3 has 14 amino acids. Germline V lookup: CDR1 DFQATT, CDR2 SNEGSKA (reference sequence). V trimming: 5 bases; J trimming: 8 bases; junction bases outside the gene matches: 6. CDR3 sequence: CSARTSGRYGTQYF. The CDR3 DNA is TGCAGTGCTCGGACTAGCGGGAGGTATGGTACGCAGTATTTT.